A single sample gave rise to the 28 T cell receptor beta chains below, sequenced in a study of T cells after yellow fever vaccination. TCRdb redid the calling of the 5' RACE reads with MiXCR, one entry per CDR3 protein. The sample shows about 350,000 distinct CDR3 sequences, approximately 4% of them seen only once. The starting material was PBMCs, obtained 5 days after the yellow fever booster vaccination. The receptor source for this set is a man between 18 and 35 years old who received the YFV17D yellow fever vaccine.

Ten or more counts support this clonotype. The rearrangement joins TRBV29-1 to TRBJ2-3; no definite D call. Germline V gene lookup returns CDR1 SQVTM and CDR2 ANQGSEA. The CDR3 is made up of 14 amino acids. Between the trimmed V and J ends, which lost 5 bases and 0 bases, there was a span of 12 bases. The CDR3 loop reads CSVSLLGSTDTQYF. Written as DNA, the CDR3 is TGCAGCGTTTCCTTACTGGGAAGCACAGATACGCAGTATTTT.

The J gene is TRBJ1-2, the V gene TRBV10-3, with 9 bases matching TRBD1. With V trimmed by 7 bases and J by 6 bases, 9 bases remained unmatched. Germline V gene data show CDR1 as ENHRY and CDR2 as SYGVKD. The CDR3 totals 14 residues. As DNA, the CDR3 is TGTGCCATCACTCCTCGGGACAGGGTTGATGGCTACACCTTC. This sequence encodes CAITPRDRVDGYTF.

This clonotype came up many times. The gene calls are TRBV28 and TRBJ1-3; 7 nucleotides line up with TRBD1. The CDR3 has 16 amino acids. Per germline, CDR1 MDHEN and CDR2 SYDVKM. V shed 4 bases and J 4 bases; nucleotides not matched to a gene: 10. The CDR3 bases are TGTGCCAGCAGTTCAGCGGACAGGTCTGGGGGAAACACCATATATTTT. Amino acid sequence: CASSSADRSGGNTIYF.

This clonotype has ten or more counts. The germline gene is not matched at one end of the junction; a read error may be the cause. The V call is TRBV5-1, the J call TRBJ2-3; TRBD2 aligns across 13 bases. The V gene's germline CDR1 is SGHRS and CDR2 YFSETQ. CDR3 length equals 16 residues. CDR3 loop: CASSSTLTSGGTDLGF. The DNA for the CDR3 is TGCGCCAGCAGCTCGACCTTGACTAGCGGGGGGACGGACTTGGGTTTT.

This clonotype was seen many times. In DNA form, the CDR3 reads TGTGCCAGCAGCGCTGGGGGGCCGACAGCCTATGGCTACACCTTC. Its translation: CASSAGGPTAYGYTF. The V call is TRBV9, the J call TRBJ1-2; a possible D gene is TRBD1 (6 bases). Trimming shortened V by 3 bases and J by 4 bases, and 16 bases separated the two germline ends. CDR1 is SGDLS, CDR2 YYNGEE, per germline. The CDR3 runs to 15 residues.

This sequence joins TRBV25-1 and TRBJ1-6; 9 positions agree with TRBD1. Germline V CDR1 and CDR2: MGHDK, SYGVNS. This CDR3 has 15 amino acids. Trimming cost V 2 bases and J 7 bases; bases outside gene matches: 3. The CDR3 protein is CASSEIDRGNSPLHF. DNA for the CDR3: TGTGCCAGCAGTGAAATTGACAGGGGGAATTCACCCCTCCACTTT.

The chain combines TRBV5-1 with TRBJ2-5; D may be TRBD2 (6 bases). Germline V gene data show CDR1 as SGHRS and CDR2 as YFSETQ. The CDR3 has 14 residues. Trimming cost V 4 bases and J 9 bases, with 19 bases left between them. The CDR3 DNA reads TGCGCCAGCAGCATAGAATTCCGGGAGAGGGCCCAGTACTTC. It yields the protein CASSIEFRERAQYF.

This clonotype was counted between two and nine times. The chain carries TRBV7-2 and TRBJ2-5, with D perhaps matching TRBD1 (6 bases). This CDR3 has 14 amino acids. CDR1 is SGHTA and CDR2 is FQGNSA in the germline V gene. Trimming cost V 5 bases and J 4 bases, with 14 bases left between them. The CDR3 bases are TGTGCCAGCAGCCCCAGGGGAAATTCAGAGACCCAGTACTTC. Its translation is CASSPRGNSETQYF. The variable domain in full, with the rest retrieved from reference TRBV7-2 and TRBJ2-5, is GAGVSQSPSNKVTEKGKDVELRCDPISGHTALYWYRQSLGQGLEFLIYFQGNSAPDKSGLPSDRFSAERTGGSVSTLTIQRTQQEDSAVYLCASSPRGNSETQYFGPGTRLLVL.

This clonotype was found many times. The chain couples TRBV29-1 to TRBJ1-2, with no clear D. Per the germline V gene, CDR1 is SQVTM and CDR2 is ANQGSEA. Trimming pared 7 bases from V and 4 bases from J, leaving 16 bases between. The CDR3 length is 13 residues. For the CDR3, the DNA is TGCAGCGCCGTAACAGAGAATCTCTATGGCTACACCTTC. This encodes CSAVTENLYGYTF.

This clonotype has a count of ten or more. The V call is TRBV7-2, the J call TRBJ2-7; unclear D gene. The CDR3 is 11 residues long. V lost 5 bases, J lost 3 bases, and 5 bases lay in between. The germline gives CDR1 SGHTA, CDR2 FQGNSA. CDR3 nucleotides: TGTGCCAGCAGCCTCCGCTACGAGCAGTACTTC. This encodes CASSLRYEQYF.

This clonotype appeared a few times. CDR3 protein: CASSPEITVEAFF. The CDR3 bases are TGTGCCAGCTCACCAGAGATTACAGTTGAGGCTTTCTTT. V is TRBV18 and J is TRBJ1-1, with D unclear. The CDR3 contains 13 residues. In germline, CDR1 is KGHSH, CDR2 LQKENI. Trimming took off 2 bases at V and 11 bases at J, with 15 bases between the two ends. The complete variable domain, with remaining parts taken from reference TRBV18 and TRBJ1-1, reads NAGVMQNPRHLVRRRGQEARLRCSPMKGHSHVYWYRQLPEEGLKFMVYLQKENIIDESGMPKERFSAEFPKEGPSILRIQQVVRGDSAAYFCASSPEITVEAFFGQGTRLTVV.

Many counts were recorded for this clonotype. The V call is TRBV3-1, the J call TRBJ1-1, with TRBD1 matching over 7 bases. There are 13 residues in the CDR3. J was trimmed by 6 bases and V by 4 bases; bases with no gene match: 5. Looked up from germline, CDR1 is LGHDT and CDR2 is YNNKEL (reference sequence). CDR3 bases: TGTGCCAGCAGCCTACAGGGGAGGGCTGAAGCTTTCTTT. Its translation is CASSLQGRAEAFF.

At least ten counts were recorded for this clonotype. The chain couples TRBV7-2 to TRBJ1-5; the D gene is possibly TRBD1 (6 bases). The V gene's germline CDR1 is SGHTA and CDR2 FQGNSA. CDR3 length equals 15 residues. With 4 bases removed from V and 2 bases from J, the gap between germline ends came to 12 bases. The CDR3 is CASSSSRGGNQPQHF. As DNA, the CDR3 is TGTGCCAGCAGCTCCAGCAGGGGTGGCAATCAGCCCCAGCATTTT.

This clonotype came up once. DNA for the CDR3: TGTGCCAGCAGCCTCCTTACTAGCCCGAACACCGGGGAGCTGTTTTTT. As protein: CASSLLTSPNTGELFF. This chain joins TRBV6-2 or TRBV6-3 and TRBJ2-2; maybe TRBD2 (6 bases). CDR3 length: 16 amino acids. Germline V CDR1 and CDR2: MNHEY, SVGEGT. V was shortened by 6 bases and J by 0 bases, with 14 bases between the two germline ends.

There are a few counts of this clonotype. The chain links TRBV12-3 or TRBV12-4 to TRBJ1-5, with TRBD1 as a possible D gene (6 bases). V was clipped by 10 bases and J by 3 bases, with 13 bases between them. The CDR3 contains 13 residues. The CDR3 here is CAMGGQNNQPQHF. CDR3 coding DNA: TGTGCCATGGGCGGACAGAACAATCAGCCCCAGCATTTT.

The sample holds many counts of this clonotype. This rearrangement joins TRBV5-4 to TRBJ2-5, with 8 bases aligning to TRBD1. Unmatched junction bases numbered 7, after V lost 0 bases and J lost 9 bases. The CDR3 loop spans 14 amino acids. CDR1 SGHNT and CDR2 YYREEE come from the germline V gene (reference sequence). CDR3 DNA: TGTGCCAGCAGCTTGGCGGGACAGGTTGGGGCCCAGTACTTC. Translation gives CASSLAGQVGAQYF.

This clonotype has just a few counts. The chain's CDR3 is CASSQENWTRGRNQPQHF. For the CDR3, the DNA is TGCGCCAGCAGCCAAGAGAATTGGACCAGAGGACGGAATCAGCCCCAGCATTTT. The chain combines TRBV4-3 with TRBJ1-5; no clear D gene. The V gene's germline CDR1 is LGHNA and CDR2 YSLEER. The CDR3 runs 18 residues. V was clipped by 0 bases and J by 4 bases, with 19 bases between them.

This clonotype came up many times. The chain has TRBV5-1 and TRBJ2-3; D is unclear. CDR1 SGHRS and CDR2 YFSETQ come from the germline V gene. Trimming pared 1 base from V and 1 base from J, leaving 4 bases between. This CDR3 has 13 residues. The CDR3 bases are TGCGCCAGCAGCTTGAAGGGCACAGATACGCAGTATTTT. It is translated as CASSLKGTDTQYF.

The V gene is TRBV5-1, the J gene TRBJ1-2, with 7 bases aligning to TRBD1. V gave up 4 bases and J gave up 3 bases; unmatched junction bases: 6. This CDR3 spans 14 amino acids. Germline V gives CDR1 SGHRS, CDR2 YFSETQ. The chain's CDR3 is CASSPRDRDYGYTF. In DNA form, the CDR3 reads TGCGCCAGCAGCCCCCGGGACAGAGACTATGGCTACACCTTC.

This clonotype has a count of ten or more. The CDR3 region is CASSLGWTYDGYTF. CDR3 DNA: TGTGCCAGCAGCTTGGGGTGGACTTATGATGGCTACACCTTC. The rearrangement uses TRBV5-6 and TRBJ1-2, with D unclear. CDR1 SGHDT and CDR2 YYEEEE come from the germline V gene. CDR3 length equals 14 residues. With 0 bases removed from V and 6 bases from J, the gap between germline ends came to 12 bases.

CDR3 coding DNA: TGCAGTGCTAGAGATGGGGGACTACGTGTCGAGCAGTACGTC. Its protein product is CSARDGGLRVEQYV. The V call is TRBV20-1, the J call TRBJ2-7, with 7 bases matching TRBD2. From germline, CDR1 is DFQATT and CDR2 SNEGSKA (reference sequence). With V trimmed by 0 bases and J by 6 bases, 8 bases remained unmatched. This CDR3 spans 14 amino acids.

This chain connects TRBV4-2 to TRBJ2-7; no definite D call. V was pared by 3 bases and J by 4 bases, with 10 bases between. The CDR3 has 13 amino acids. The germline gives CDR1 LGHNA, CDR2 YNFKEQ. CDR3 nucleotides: TGTGCCAGCAGCCAGTTTCAGAAATACGAGCAGTACTTC. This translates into CASSQFQKYEQYF.

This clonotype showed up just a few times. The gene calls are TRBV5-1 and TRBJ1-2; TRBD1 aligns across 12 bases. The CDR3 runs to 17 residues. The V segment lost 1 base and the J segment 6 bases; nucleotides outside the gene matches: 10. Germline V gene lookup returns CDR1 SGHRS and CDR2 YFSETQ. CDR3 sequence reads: CASSLNPGTGGANGYTF. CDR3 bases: TGCGCCAGCAGCTTGAATCCCGGGACAGGGGGCGCGAATGGCTACACCTTC.

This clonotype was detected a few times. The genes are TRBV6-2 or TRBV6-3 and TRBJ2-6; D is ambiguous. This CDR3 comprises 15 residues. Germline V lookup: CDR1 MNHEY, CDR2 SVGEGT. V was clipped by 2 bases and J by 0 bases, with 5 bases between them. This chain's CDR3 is CASSYIFSGANVLTF. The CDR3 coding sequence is TGTGCCAGCAGTTACATCTTCTCTGGGGCCAACGTCCTGACTTTC.

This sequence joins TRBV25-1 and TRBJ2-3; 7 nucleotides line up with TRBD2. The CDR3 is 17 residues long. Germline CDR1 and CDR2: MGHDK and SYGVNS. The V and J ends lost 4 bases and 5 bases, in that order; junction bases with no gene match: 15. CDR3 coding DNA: TGTGCCAGCAGTGCCGACCGGTACGGGGGGAGAGGAGATACGCAGTATTTT. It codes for CASSADRYGGRGDTQYF.

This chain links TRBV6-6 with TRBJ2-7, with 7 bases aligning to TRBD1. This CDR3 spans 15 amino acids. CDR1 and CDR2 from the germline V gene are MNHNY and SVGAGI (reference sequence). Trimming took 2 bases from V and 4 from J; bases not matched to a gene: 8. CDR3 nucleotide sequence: TGTGCCAGCAGTTACCCATCTCGACAGGGTTACGAGCAGTACTTC. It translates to CASSYPSRQGYEQYF.

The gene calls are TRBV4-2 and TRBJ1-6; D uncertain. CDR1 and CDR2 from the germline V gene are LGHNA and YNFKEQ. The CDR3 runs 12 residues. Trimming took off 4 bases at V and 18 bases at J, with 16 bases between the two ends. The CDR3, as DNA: TGTGCCAGCAGCCGCAATGAGGGATTCCCCCACTTT. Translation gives CASSRNEGFPHF.

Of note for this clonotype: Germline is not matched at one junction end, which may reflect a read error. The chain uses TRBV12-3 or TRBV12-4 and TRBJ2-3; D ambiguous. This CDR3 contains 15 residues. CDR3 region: CASSLAPVSTDTQYF. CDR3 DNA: TGTGCCAGCAGTTTAGCGCCAGTTAGCACAGACACGCAGTATTTT.